The entry that follows covers one T cell receptor (beta chain) sequence. This entry belongs to a study of Graves' ophthalmopathy and Graves' hyperthyroidism. Amplified material comprised TCR beta CDR3 regions derived from RNA transcripts. Amplification began with first-round RT-PCR using HTBI primers, then second-round multiplex PCR was performed. TCRdb reanalysed the multiplex PCR reads using MiXCR and keeps one entry per CDR3 protein. The sample records 620,000 or so distinct CDR3 sequences, roughly 20% being singletons. The germline V gene encodes CDR1 SEHNR and CDR2 FQNEAQ (reference sequence). The V gene lost 5 bases and the J gene lost 3 bases, with 11 bases spanning the gap. The CDR3 runs to 13 residues. Patients in the hyperthyroidism group, adults aged 18 to 65, were newly diagnosed, under 2 months' duration. Other autoimmune diseases, uncontrolled infections, pregnancy or lactation led to the exclusion of patients. The evidence that diagnosis relied on was clinical symptoms, serum thyroxine, TRAb, thyroid ultrasound and orbital computed tomography.

The chain combines TRBV7-9 with TRBJ2-7, with D perhaps TRBD1 (6 bases). Sequencing was carried out using peripheral blood. The TCR sequence derives from a woman under 30 with stable Graves' hyperthyroidism. Some clones in this sample may be carry-over from other donors' samples. The DNA of the CDR3 is TGTGCCAGCAGCCGCCGGACAGACTACGAGCAGTACTTC. Its protein is CASSRRTDYEQYF.